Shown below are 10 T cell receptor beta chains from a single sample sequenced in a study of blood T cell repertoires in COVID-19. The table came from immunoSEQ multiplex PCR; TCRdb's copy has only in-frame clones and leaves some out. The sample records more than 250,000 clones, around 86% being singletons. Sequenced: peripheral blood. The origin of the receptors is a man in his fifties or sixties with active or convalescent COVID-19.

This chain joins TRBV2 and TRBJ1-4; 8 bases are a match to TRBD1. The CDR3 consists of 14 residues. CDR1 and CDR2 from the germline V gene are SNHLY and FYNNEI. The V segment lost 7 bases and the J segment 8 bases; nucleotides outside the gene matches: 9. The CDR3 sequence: CASNRQGNGEKLFF. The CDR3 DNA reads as TGTGCCAGCAATAGACAGGGGAACGGCGAAAAACTGTTTTTT.

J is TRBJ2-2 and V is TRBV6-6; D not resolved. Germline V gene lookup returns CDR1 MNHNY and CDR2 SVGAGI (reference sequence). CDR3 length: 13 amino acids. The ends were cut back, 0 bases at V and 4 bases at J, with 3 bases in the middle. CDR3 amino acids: CASSYSFTGELFF. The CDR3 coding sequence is TGTGCCAGCAGTTACTCCTTCACCGGGGAGCTGTTTTTT.

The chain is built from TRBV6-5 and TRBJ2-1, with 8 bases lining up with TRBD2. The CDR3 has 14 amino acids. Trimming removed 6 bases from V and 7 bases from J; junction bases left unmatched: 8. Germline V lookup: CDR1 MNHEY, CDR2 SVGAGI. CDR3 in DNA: TGTGCCAGCAGGGAGCTAGCGGGCCTTAATGAGCAGTTCTTC. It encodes CASRELAGLNEQFF.

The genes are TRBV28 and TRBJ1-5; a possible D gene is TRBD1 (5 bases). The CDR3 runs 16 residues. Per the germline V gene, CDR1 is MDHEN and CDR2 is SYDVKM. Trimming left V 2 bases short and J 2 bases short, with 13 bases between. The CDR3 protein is CASSLRSGGGNQPQHF. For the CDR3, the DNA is TGTGCCAGCAGTTTAAGGTCCGGGGGTGGCAATCAGCCCCAGCATTTT.

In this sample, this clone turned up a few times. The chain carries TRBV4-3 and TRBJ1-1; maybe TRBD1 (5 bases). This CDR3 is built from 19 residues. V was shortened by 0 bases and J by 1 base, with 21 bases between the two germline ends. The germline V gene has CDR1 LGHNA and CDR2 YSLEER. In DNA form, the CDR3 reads TGCGCCAGCAGCCAAGACTCCGGCGACAGAACAATTCCGAACACTGAAGCTTTCTTT. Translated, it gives CASSQDSGDRTIPNTEAFF.

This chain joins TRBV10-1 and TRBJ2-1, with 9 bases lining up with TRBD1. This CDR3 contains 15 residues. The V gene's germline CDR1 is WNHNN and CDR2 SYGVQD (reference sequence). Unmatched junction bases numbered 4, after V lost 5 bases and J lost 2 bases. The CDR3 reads CASSSDRGPYNEQFF. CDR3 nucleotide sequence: TGCGCCAGCAGTTCGGACAGGGGCCCCTACAATGAGCAGTTCTTC.

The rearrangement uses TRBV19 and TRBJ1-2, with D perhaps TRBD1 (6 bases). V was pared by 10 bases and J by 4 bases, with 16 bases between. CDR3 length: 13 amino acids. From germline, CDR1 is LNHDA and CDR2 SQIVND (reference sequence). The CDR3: CATSGQGTYGYTF. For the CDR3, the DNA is TGTGCCACCTCCGGGCAGGGGACCTATGGCTACACCTTC.

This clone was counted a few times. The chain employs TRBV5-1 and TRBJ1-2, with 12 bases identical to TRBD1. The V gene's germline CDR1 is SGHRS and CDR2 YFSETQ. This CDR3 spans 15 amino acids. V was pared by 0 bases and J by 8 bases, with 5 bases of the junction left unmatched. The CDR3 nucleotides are TGCGCCAGCAGCTTGGGGGACAGGGGGCGAGAGGGCTACACCTTC. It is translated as CASSLGDRGREGYTF. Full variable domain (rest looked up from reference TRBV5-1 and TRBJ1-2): KAGVTQTPRYLIKTRGQQVTLSCSPISGHRSVSWYQQTPGQGLQFLFEYFSETQRNKGNFPGRFSGRQFSNSRSEMNVSTLELGDSALYLCASSLGDRGREGYTFGSGTRLTVV.

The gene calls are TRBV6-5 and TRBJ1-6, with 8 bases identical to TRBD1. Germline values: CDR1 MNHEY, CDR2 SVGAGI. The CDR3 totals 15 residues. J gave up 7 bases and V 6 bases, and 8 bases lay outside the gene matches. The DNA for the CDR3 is TGTGCCAGCAGCCGAAAGACAGGGGCAAATTCACCCCTCCACTTT. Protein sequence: CASSRKTGANSPLHF.

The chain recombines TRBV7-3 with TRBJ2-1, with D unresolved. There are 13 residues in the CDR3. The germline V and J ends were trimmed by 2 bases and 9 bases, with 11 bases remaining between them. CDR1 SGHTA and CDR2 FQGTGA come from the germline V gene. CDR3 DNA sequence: TGTGCCAGCAGCTTAGCTAGTAGCAGTGAGCAGTTCTTC. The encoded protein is CASSLASSSEQFF.